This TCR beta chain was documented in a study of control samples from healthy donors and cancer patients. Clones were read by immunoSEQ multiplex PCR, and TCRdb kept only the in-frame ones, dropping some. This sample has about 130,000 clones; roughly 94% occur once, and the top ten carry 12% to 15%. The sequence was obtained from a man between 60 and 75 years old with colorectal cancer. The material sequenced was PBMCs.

Here the CDR3 reads CASSSWDGNEKLFF. CDR3 sequence (DNA): TGTGCCAGCAGCTCTTGGGACGGGAATGAAAAACTGTTTTTT. V gene TRBV9 combines with J gene TRBJ1-4, with D maybe TRBD1 (5 bases). V shed 4 bases and J shed 5 bases, with 12 bases lying between them. This CDR3 spans 14 amino acids. The germline CDR1 and CDR2 sequences are SGDLS and YYNGEE.